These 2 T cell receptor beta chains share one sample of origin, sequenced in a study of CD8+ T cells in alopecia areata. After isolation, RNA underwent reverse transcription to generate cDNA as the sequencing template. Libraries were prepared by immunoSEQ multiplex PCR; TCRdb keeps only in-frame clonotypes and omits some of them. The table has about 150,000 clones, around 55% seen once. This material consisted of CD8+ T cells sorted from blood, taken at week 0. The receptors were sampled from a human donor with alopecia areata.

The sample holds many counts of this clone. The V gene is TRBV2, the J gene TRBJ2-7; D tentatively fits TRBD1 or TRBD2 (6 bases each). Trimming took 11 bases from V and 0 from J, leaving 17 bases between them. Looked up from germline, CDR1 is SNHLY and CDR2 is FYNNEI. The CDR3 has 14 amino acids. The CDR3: CAGDRGDNSYEQYF. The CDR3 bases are TGTGCCGGCGATAGGGGGGACAACTCCTACGAGCAGTACTTC. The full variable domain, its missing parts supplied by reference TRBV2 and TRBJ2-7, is EPEVTQTPSHQVTQMGQEVILRCVPISNHLYFYWYRQILGQKVEFLVSFYNNEISEKSEIFDDQFSVERPDGSNFTLKIRSTKLEDSAMYFCAGDRGDNSYEQYFGPGTRLTVT.

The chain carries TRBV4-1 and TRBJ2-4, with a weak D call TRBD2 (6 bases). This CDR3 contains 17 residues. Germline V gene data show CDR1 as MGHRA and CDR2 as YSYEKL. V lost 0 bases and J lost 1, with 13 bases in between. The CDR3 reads CASSQDLGGTAKNIQYF. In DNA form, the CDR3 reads TGCGCCAGCAGCCAAGATCTGGGCGGGACTGCCAAAAACATTCAGTACTTC.